This T cell receptor beta chain derives from a study of control samples from healthy donors and cancer patients. Between the trimmed V and J ends, which lost 0 bases and 2 bases, there was a span of 11 bases. Germline assignment: CDR1 SGHRS and CDR2 YFSETQ. This CDR3 contains 15 residues. Libraries were prepared by immunoSEQ multiplex PCR; TCRdb keeps only in-frame clonotypes and omits some of them. The profile shows tens of thousands of clones, around 90% of them singletons. This chain joins TRBV5-1 and TRBJ2-5; D might be TRBD1 (5 bases). Sequencing was done on a sample of PBMCs. This sequence was found in a woman aged 55 to 70 with head and neck cancer. The CDR3 region has the DNA TGCGCCAGCAGCTTGGCCAGGGTCGGGCAAGAGACCCAGTACTTC. As protein: CASSLARVGQETQYF.